This TCR beta chain was observed in a study of blood T cell repertoires in COVID-19. As for the study in general: Italy, Spain and the United States were the sources of the convalescent and acute COVID-19 samples. Sample material is recorded as cDNA or gDNA derived from T cells, B-cell-depleted T cells, or PBMCs.

How the authors handled the data: Amplification of reference gene primers was used by the study to estimate nucleated cell counts. The table came from immunoSEQ multiplex PCR; TCRdb's copy has only in-frame clones and leaves some out. The V and J calls and clone size are taken from that table; D and trimming were inferred from the DNA. The repertoire holds some 100,000 clones, 84% seen once, with around a sixth in the top ten. There are 14 residues in the CDR3. Germline assignment: CDR1 LGHDT and CDR2 YNNKEL (reference sequence). With 4 bases clipped from V and 14 bases from J, the junction kept 15 bases outside the gene matches.

The source of this sequence is a woman aged 55-75 years with acute or convalescent COVID-19. Input material: peripheral blood. The chain employs TRBV3-1 (or the pseudogene TRBV3-2) and TRBJ2-3, with 7 bases aligning to TRBD2. The CDR3 DNA reads as TGTGCCAGCAGCCTTGCTTCCGGGACTAAAATTGTGTATTTT. Its translation is CASSLASGTKIVYF.